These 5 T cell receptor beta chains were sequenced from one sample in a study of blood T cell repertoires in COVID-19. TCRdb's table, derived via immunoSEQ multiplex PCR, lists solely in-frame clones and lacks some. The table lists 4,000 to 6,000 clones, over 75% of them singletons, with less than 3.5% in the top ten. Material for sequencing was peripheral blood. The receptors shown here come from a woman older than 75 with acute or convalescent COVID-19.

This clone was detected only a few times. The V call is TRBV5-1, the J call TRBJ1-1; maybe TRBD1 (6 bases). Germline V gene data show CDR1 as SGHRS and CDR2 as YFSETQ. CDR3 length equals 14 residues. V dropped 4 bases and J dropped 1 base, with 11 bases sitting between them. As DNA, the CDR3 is TGCGCCAGCAGCGGGCAGACAGGGAACACTGAAGCTTTCTTT. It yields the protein CASSGQTGNTEAFF.

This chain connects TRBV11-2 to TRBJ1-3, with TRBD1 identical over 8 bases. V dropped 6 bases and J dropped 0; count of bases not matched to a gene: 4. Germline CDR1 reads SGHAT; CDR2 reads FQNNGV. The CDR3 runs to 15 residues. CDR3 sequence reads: CASSQGAFSGNTIYF. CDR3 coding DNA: TGTGCCAGCAGTCAGGGGGCTTTCTCTGGAAACACCATATATTTT.

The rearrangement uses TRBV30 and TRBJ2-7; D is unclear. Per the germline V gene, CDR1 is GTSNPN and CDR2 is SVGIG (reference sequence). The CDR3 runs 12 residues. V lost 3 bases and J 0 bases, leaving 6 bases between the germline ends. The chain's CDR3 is CAWSRFSYEQYF. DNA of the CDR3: TGTGCCTGGAGCCGGTTCTCCTACGAGCAGTACTTC.

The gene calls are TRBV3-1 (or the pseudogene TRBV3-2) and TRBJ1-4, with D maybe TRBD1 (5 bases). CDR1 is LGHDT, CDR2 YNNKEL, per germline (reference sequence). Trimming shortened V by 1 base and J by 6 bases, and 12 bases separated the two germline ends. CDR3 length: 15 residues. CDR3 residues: CASSQAGRVDEKLFF. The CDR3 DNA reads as TGTGCCAGCAGCCAAGCGGGCAGGGTCGATGAAAAACTGTTTTTT.

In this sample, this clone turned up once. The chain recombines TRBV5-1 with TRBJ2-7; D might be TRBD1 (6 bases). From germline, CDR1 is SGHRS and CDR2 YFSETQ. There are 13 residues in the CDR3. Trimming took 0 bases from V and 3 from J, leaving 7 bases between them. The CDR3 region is CASSLGTVYEQYF. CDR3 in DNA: TGCGCCAGCAGCTTGGGGACAGTCTACGAGCAGTACTTC.